These 14 T cell receptor beta chains came from one sample sequenced in a study of T cell responses to AZD1222 COVID-19 vaccine. Clones were read by immunoSEQ multiplex PCR, and TCRdb kept only the in-frame ones, dropping some. Of approximately 150,000 clones in the sample, less than 95% are singletons; the top ten hold 1.3%. This specimen consisted of peripheral blood, obtained on day 0 of AZD1222 vaccination. The receptors stem from an adult in good health.

The chain recombines TRBV7-8 with TRBJ2-1; 9 bases line up with TRBD2. The CDR3 contains 15 residues. Germline trimming cut 5 bases from V and 2 bases from J; bases unmatched to any gene: 4. Germline lookup yields CDR1 SGHVS and CDR2 FQNEAQ. The CDR3 is CASSVTSGTYNEQFF. Here the CDR3 DNA reads TGTGCCAGCAGCGTGACTAGCGGTACCTACAATGAGCAGTTCTTC. The full variable domain, in which reference TRBV7-8 and TRBJ2-1 provide the parts outside the CDR3, is GAGVSQSPRYKVAKRGQDVALRCDPISGHVSLFWYQQALGQGPEFLTYFQNEAQLDKSGLPSDRFFAERPEGSVSTLKIQRTQQEDSAVYLCASSVTSGTYNEQFFGPGTRLTVL.

This clone is a singleton in its sample. The rearrangement uses TRBV5-8 and TRBJ2-7; possible D gene TRBD1, 6 bases. V was cut by 5 bases and J by 0 bases, with 9 bases left in between. Germline CDR1 and CDR2: SGHTS and YDEGEE. This CDR3 comprises 13 residues. In DNA form, the CDR3 reads TGTGCCAGCAGGCAGACAGGCTCCTACGAGCAGTACGTC. Encoded protein: CASRQTGSYEQYV.

The table lists this clone with a few counts. The rearrangement links TRBV3-1 (or the pseudogene TRBV3-2) to TRBJ1-5; 7 nucleotides line up with TRBD1. CDR1 is LGHDT and CDR2 is YNNKEL in the germline V gene (reference sequence). J gave up 4 bases and V 0 bases, and 9 bases lay outside the gene matches. The length of the CDR3 is 17 residues. The CDR3 region is CASSQDPTGTENQPQHF. In DNA form, the CDR3 reads TGTGCCAGCAGCCAAGATCCGACCGGGACAGAGAATCAGCCCCAGCATTTT.

This chain connects TRBV6-4 to TRBJ2-1, with 11 bases matching TRBD2. The J segment lost 8 bases and the V segment lost 4 bases, leaving 4 bases of the junction unmatched. The CDR3 runs to 14 residues. Germline V gene data show CDR1 as MRHNA and CDR2 as SNTAGT. For the CDR3, the DNA is TGTGCCAGCAGTGGTCTAGCGGGAGGCGATGAGCAGTTCTTC. This gives the protein CASSGLAGGDEQFF.

The chain couples TRBV24-1 to TRBJ1-1; perhaps TRBD1 as D (5 bases). The V and J ends lost 4 bases and 1 base respectively, with 12 bases between them. The CDR3 sequence is 15 residues long. Germline V gene sequence: CDR1 KGHDR, CDR2 SFDVKD. The CDR3 loop reads CATSDSREGNTEAFF. CDR3 DNA: TGTGCCACCAGTGACTCCAGGGAAGGGAACACTGAAGCTTTCTTT.

The J gene is TRBJ2-7, the V gene TRBV6-1; D perhaps matches TRBD2 (6 bases). Germline loops: CDR1 MNHNS, CDR2 SASEGT. There are 14 residues in the CDR3. Trimming cost V 2 bases and J 4 bases, with 12 bases left between them. DNA for the CDR3: TGTGCCAGCAGTGAACAAGGACTACCTTACGAGCAGTACGTC. It encodes CASSEQGLPYEQYV.

The chain uses TRBV6-1 and TRBJ2-3, with D uncertain. Germline lookup yields CDR1 MNHNS and CDR2 SASEGT. This CDR3 spans 18 amino acids. Trimming left V 1 base short and J 1 base short, with 18 bases between. CDR3 sequence reads: CASSEVSFRKGRTDTQYF. CDR3 nucleotide sequence: TGTGCCAGCAGTGAAGTCAGCTTTCGGAAGGGCCGCACAGATACGCAGTATTTT.

The chain combines TRBV3-1 (or the pseudogene TRBV3-2) with TRBJ1-5, with D uncertain. Per germline, CDR1 LGHDT and CDR2 YNNKEL (reference sequence). The CDR3 loop spans 12 amino acids. V was clipped by 0 bases and J by 6 bases, with 3 bases between them. The CDR3, as DNA: TGTGCCAGCAGCCAAGAAGGTCAGCCCCAGCATTTT. Its translation: CASSQEGQPQHF.

The J gene is TRBJ1-4, the V gene TRBV28; the match to TRBD1 covers 7 bases. The CDR3 consists of 14 residues. The germline gives CDR1 MDHEN, CDR2 SYDVKM. V shed 4 bases, J shed 7 bases, and the junction held 6 bases outside the gene matches. The CDR3: CASSSGQSIEKLFF. In nucleotides, the CDR3 is TGTGCCAGCAGTTCGGGACAGTCTATTGAAAAACTGTTTTTT. The whole variable domain, remainder taken from reference TRBV28 and TRBJ1-4, is DVKVTQSSRYLVKRTGEKVFLECVQDMDHENMFWYRQDPGLGLRLIYFSYDVKMKEKGDIPEGYSVSREKKERFSLILESASTNQTSMYLCASSSGQSIEKLFFGSGTQLSVL.

V usage is TRBV5-1 and J usage is TRBJ2-6; 8 bases are a match to TRBD1. This CDR3 region has 14 residues. Unmatched junction bases numbered 3, after V lost 3 bases and J lost 7 bases. CDR1 SGHRS and CDR2 YFSETQ come from the germline V gene. DNA for the CDR3: TGCGCCAGCAGCTGGGGGACAGGAGCCAACGTCCTGACTTTC. Amino acid sequence: CASSWGTGANVLTF.

V gene TRBV18 combines with J gene TRBJ1-5; D not resolved. CDR1 and CDR2 from the germline V gene are KGHSH and LQKENI. This CDR3 is 15 amino acids long. Trimming removed 4 bases at V and 0 bases at J, with 10 bases between. CDR3 loop: CASSLGQDSNQPQHF. CDR3 in DNA: TGTGCCAGCTCACTAGGTCAGGATAGCAATCAGCCCCAGCATTTT.

This chain links TRBV6-1 with TRBJ1-2; maybe TRBD1 (6 bases). The CDR3 totals 15 residues. Germline CDR1 and CDR2: MNHNS and SASEGT. Trimming stripped 2 bases from V and 3 bases from J, with 13 bases between. The CDR3 nucleotides are TGTGCCAGCAGTGAATTTACAGGGAACGACTATGGCTACACCTTC. Encoded protein: CASSEFTGNDYGYTF.

This chain uses TRBV5-1 with TRBJ1-2; possibly TRBD1 for D (6 bases). The CDR3 is 14 residues long. Germline CDR1 and CDR2: SGHRS and YFSETQ. Trimming stripped 0 bases from V and 6 bases from J, with 12 bases between. The CDR3: CASSLAQGLHGYTF. CDR3 sequence (DNA): TGCGCCAGCAGCTTGGCCCAGGGGTTGCATGGCTACACCTTC.

This chain joins TRBV7-9 and TRBJ2-3; D may be TRBD1 (6 bases). The V end lost 4 bases, the J end lost 1 base, and 24 bases lay between the germline ends. Germline V lookup: CDR1 SEHNR, CDR2 FQNEAQ (reference sequence). The CDR3 is 19 residues long. CDR3 loop: CASSSPGPRTVTGTDTQYF. The CDR3, as DNA: TGTGCCAGCAGCTCCCCTGGGCCACGGACAGTCACTGGCACAGATACGCAGTATTTT.